Below, one T cell receptor (beta chain) is given with its context. The CDR3 is 12 amino acids. In germline, CDR1 is SGHAT, CDR2 FQNNGV. V trimming: 6 bases; J trimming: 4 bases; junction bases outside the gene matches: 0. This record comes from a study of cytomegalovirus exposure and HLA in healthy donors. Whole-study context: The 120 validation repertoires used the same platform as the approximately 670 first-cohort repertoires (as reported by a later analysis).

Measured with immunoSEQ multiplex PCR; TCRdb has only the in-frame clones, and not every one. The sample carries 150,000 to 250,000 clones, 81% recorded once. The origin of this receptor is a young woman in good health and CMV-seronegative. V and J are TRBV11-2 and TRBJ1-3, with TRBD1 identical over 7 bases. Material for sequencing was PBMCs. CDR3 region: CASRTGGNTIYF. The CDR3 DNA reads as TGTGCCAGCAGGACAGGGGGAAACACCATATATTTT.